This TCR beta chain appears in the sequencing data of a study of T cell responses to AZD1222 COVID-19 vaccine. Whole-study results and caveats: Spike was spanned by vaccine-associated CD4 TCRs, with dominance at 160-218 and 743-854.

Data came from immunoSEQ multiplex PCR; TCRdb stores just in-frame clones and leaves some out. The profile covers about 110,000 clones, with nearly 90% appearing a single time and 35% to 50% taken by the ten largest. About this clone itself: Its antigen is unidentified.

The receptor's source is an adult who received the AZD1222 COVID-19 vaccine. The sequenced sample was peripheral blood, obtained 28 days after the second AZD1222 dose.

Here the CDR3 reads CASKNSGTANTEAFF. In nucleotides, the CDR3 is TGTGCCAGCAAAAATTCCGGGACAGCGAACACTGAAGCTTTCTTT. This chain joins TRBV6-5 and TRBJ1-1; 7 nucleotides align to TRBD1. This CDR3 is built from 15 residues. The germline gives CDR1 MNHEY, CDR2 SVGAGI. Germline trimming cut 7 bases from V and 1 base from J; bases unmatched to any gene: 9.